A single sample is the source of the 15 T cell receptor beta chains below, sequenced in a study of T cell repertoires in cytomegalovirus infection (dated by TCRdb to between 2018 and 2020). What the treatment or condition label conveys for this sample: in vitro stimulation with specific CMV peptide epitopes to enrich CMV-specific T cells. TCRdb names Illumina HiSeq 1500 as the instrument used. TCRdb reprocessed the public reads (quality trimming at Q25 with fastp, clone calling with MiXCR) and kept in-frame beta chains. Rows matching on CDR3 protein sequence are summarized as one entry with the most common DNA and genes. The sample has 300,000 or so distinct CDR3 sequences on record, around a quarter of them singletons. 13% of the sample belongs to the ten largest clones. No cognate antigen is known for these TCRs. The source was cultured PBMCs, collected from culture after CMV antigen stimulation. The source of these receptors is a human donor in good health (CMV status not recorded). Some clones in this sample may be carry-over from other donors' samples.

This clonotype was detected a few times. This sequence joins TRBV2 and TRBJ1-2; D is perhaps TRBD1 (5 bases). This CDR3 spans 14 amino acids. Germline V CDR1 and CDR2: SNHLY, FYNNEI. V lost 9 bases to trimming and J lost 0 bases, with 14 bases between them. CDR3 bases: TGTGCCAGAGAGCTCAGGGATACTAACTATGGCTACACCTTC. Its protein is CARELRDTNYGYTF.

The sample holds many counts of this clonotype. The V call is TRBV7-6, the J call TRBJ1-4; TRBD1 is a possible D gene (5 bases). CDR1 and CDR2 (germline): SGHVS, FNYEAQ. V shed 5 bases and J shed 8 bases, with 15 bases lying between them. This CDR3 comprises 14 residues. CDR3 sequence reads: CASSQGGGREKLFF. The CDR3 DNA follows: TGTGCCAGCAGCCAAGGCGGGGGTAGAGAAAAACTGTTTTTT.

This clonotype was counted ten times or more. The chain uses TRBV7-2 and TRBJ2-7; weak D call: TRBD2 (5 bases). This CDR3 spans 17 amino acids. V lost 6 bases, J lost 0 bases, and 21 bases lay in between. Germline CDR1 SGHTA, CDR2 FQGNSA. The DNA for the CDR3 is TGTGCCAGCAGTCTCCTCAGCGGAGTGCTGAGCTCCTACGAGCAGTACTTC. This encodes CASSLLSGVLSSYEQYF.

The V and J genes are TRBV7-8 and TRBJ1-1, with a tentative D call TRBD1 (5 bases). The CDR3 is 13 amino acids. V was pared by 2 bases and J by 11 bases, with 15 bases between. Per germline, CDR1 SGHVS and CDR2 FQNEAQ. CDR3 bases: TGTGCCAGCAGCTTAACCGGAAGGGACGGGGCTTTCTTT. Translated: CASSLTGRDGAFF.

The chain uses TRBV6-1 and TRBJ1-4; maybe TRBD1 (5 bases). This CDR3 comprises 15 residues. CDR1 is MNHNS and CDR2 is SASEGT in the germline V gene. Trimming removed 6 bases at V and 7 bases at J, with 18 bases between. The CDR3 region is CASRTTTVRGEKLFF. The DNA for the CDR3 is TGTGCCAGCAGGACTACGACAGTGCGAGGTGAAAAACTGTTTTTT.

CDR3 nucleotides: TGTGCCAGCAGCCGCCTCGACAGGGCCCAAAGCGGCTACACCTTC. It translates to CASSRLDRAQSGYTF. This chain uses TRBV3-1 with TRBJ1-2; 7 bases are a match to TRBD1. Germline values: CDR1 LGHDT, CDR2 YNNKEL (reference sequence). CDR3 size: 15 residues. With 4 bases clipped from V and 8 bases from J, the junction kept 13 bases outside the gene matches.

This clonotype occurred a few times. The V call is TRBV12-3 or TRBV12-4, the J call TRBJ2-2; a possible D gene is TRBD2 (6 bases). The CDR3 length is 16 residues. Trimming took 8 bases from V and 5 from J, leaving 21 bases between them. The CDR3 DNA sequence: TGTGCCAGCTCTCCCCTTGGCGGAGGAGGGACCGGGGAGCTGTTTTTT. Its protein product is CASSPLGGGGTGELFF.

The rearrangement joins TRBV29-1 to TRBJ2-5, with a possible D match to TRBD2 (6 bases). The CDR3 has 14 residues. Trimming stripped 3 bases from V and 4 bases from J, with 15 bases between. From germline, CDR1 is SQVTM and CDR2 ANQGSEA. The CDR3, as DNA: TGCAGCGTTGAGTTCCTAGCGAGAGGAGAGACCCAGTACTTC. Amino acids: CSVEFLARGETQYF.

This clonotype was picked up many times. This rearrangement joins TRBV11-2 to TRBJ2-1; 9 positions agree with TRBD2. V lost 5 bases to trimming and J lost 3 bases; unmatched junction nucleotides: 8. This CDR3 comprises 16 residues. Per germline, CDR1 SGHAT and CDR2 FQNNGV. Here the CDR3 reads CASSHPGLASYNEQFF. CDR3 nucleotides: TGTGCCAGCAGCCACCCGGGACTAGCAAGCTACAATGAGCAGTTCTTC.

This clonotype was counted only a few times. A read error may explain this, as a much larger clone is one base away. Likely a read error: the CDR3 ends without its conserved phenylalanine or tryptophan. The J gene is TRBJ2-7, the V gene TRBV6-5, with 10 bases fitting TRBD2. The V gene's germline CDR1 is MNHEY and CDR2 SVGAGI. Trimming removed 7 bases from V and 6 bases from J; junction bases left unmatched: 6. The CDR3 contains 13 residues. For the CDR3, the DNA is TGTGCCAGCAAGCGGGAGGGCCTCGGCGAGCAGTACGCC. Its protein is CASKREGLGEQYA.

The chain joins TRBV4-1 to TRBJ2-1; 13 bases agree with TRBD2. Germline values: CDR1 MGHRA, CDR2 YSYEKL. The V gene end was trimmed by 3 bases and the J gene end by 5 bases; junction bases not matched to a gene: 4. The CDR3 is 16 amino acids. CDR3 bases: TGCGCCAGCAGCCACCAGGGACTAGCGGGAAACAATGAGCAGTTCTTC. It is translated as CASSHQGLAGNNEQFF.

V gene TRBV6-2 or TRBV6-3 combines with J gene TRBJ1-2; 7 bases map to TRBD1. The CDR3 has 13 amino acids. J lost 6 bases, V lost 6 bases, and 7 bases had no gene match. Germline V lookup: CDR1 MNHEY, CDR2 SVGEGT. CDR3 nucleotides: TGTGCCAGCAGACGACAGGGATCGGATGGCTACACCTTC. Translation: CASRRQGSDGYTF.

The chain combines TRBV24-1 with TRBJ2-1; 7 positions agree with TRBD2. CDR3 length: 14 residues. The germline gives CDR1 KGHDR, CDR2 SFDVKD. The trim removed 5 bases at V and 4 bases at J, leaving 4 bases unmatched. In DNA, the CDR3 is TGTGCCACCAGTGTTAGCGGGCGGTACAATGAGCAGTTCTTC. It specifies CATSVSGRYNEQFF.

The V and J genes are TRBV28 and TRBJ2-3; D is unclear. Trimming left V 8 bases short and J 1 base short, with 7 bases between. CDR3 size: 12 residues. CDR1 is MDHEN, CDR2 SYDVKM, per germline. Written as DNA, the CDR3 is TGTGCCAGCGGTGCCGGCACAGATACGCAGTATTTT. This gives the protein CASGAGTDTQYF.

This clonotype was detected many times. The rearrangement joins TRBV7-8 to TRBJ2-3, with unresolved D. Germline V gene lookup returns CDR1 SGHVS and CDR2 FQNEAQ. V shed 7 bases and J shed 0 bases, with 14 bases lying between them. This CDR3 has 15 amino acids. The CDR3 DNA is TGTGCCAGCACCGCCTGGACGGACAGCACAGATACGCAGTATTTT. It encodes CASTAWTDSTDTQYF.